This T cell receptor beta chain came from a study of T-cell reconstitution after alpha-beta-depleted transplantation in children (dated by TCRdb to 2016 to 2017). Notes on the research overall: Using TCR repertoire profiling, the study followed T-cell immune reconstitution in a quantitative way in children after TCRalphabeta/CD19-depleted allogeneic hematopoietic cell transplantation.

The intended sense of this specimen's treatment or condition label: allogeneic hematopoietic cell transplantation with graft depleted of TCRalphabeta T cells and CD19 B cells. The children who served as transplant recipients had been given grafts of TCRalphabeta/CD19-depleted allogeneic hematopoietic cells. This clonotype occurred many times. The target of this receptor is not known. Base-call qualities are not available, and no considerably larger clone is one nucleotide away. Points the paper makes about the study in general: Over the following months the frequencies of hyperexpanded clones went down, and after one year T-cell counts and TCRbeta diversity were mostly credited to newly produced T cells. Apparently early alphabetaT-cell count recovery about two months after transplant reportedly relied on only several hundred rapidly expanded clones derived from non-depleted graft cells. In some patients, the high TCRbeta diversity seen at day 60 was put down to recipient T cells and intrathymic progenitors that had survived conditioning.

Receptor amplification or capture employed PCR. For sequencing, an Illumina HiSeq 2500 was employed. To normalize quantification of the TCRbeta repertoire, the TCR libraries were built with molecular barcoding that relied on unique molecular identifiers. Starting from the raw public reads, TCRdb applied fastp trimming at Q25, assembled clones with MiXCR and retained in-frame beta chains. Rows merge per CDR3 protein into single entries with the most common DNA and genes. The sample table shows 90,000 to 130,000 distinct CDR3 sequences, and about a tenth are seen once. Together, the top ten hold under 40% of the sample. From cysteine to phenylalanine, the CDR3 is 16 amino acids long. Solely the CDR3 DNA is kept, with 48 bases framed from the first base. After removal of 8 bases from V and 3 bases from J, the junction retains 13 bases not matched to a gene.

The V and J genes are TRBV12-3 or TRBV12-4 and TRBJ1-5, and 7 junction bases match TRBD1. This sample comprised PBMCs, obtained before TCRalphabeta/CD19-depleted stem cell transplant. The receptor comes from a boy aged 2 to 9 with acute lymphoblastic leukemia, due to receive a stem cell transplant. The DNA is TGTGCCAGCGGAGACGAGATTGGACAGGCCAATCAGCCCCAGCATTTT. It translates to CASGDEIGQANQPQHF.